Here is one T cell receptor (beta chain) with its context. These data come from a study of blood T cell repertoires in COVID-19. CDR1 is MGHDK, CDR2 SYGVNS, per germline. V dropped 4 bases and J dropped 5; count of bases not matched to a gene: 14. This CDR3 has 17 residues. Only in-frame clones appear in the TCRdb table, and some are missing; sequencing was by immunoSEQ multiplex PCR. This sample has approximately 260,000 clones, with 70% to 85% found just once. This rearrangement joins TRBV25-1 to TRBJ2-5, with TRBD2 identical over 9 bases. This clonotype was obtained from a woman of 80 years or more with active or convalescent COVID-19. The sequenced material came from peripheral blood. CDR3 amino acids: CASSVDRAGGFFETQYF. CDR3 nucleotide sequence: TGTGCCAGCAGTGTAGACAGAGCGGGAGGTTTTTTTGAGACCCAGTACTTC.